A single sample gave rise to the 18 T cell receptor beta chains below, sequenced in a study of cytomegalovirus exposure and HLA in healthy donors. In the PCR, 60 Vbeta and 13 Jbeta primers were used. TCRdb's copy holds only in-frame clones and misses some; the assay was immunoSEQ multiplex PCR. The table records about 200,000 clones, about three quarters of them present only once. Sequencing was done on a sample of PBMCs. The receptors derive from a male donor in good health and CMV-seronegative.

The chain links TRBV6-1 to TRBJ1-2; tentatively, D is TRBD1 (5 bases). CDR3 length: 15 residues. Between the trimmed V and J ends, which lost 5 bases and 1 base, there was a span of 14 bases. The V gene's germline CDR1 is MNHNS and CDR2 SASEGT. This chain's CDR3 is CASSISGSFNYGYTF. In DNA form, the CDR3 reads TGTGCCAGCAGTATCTCAGGGTCCTTTAACTATGGCTACACCTTC.

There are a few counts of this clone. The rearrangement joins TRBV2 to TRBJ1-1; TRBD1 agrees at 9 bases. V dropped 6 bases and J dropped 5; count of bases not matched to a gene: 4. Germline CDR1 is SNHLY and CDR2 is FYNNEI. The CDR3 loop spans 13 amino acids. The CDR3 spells CASRGDRATEAFF. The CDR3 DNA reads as TGTGCCAGCAGGGGGGACAGGGCTACTGAAGCTTTCTTT. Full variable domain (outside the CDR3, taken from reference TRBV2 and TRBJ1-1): EPEVTQTPSHQVTQMGQEVILRCVPISNHLYFYWYRQILGQKVEFLVSFYNNEISEKSEIFDDQFSVERPDGSNFTLKIRSTKLEDSAMYFCASRGDRATEAFFGQGTRLTVV.

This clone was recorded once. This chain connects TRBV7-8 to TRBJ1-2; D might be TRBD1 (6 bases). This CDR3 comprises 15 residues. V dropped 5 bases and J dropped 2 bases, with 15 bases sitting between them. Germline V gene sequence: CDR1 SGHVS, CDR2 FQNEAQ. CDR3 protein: CASSVNVQGNYGYTF. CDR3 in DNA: TGTGCCAGCAGCGTAAACGTACAGGGAAACTATGGCTACACCTTC.

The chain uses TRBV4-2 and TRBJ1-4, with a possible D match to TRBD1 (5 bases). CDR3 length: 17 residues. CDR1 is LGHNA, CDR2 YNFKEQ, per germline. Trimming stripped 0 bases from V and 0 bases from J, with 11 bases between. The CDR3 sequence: CASSQEGGTATNEKLFF. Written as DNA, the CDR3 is TGTGCCAGCAGCCAAGAGGGCGGGACTGCAACTAATGAAAAACTGTTTTTT.

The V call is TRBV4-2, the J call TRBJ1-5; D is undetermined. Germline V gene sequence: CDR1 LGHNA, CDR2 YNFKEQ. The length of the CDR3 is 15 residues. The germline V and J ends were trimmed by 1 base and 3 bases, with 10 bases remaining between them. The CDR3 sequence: CASSQVNRDNQPQHF. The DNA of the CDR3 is TGTGCCAGCAGCCAAGTGAACCGGGACAATCAGCCCCAGCATTTT.

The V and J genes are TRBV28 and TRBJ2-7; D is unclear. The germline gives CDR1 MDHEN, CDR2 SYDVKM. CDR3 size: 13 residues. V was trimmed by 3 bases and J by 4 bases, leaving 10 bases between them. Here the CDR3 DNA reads TGTGCCAGCAGTTTCCCCAGCGCGTACGAGCAGTACTTC. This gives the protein CASSFPSAYEQYF.

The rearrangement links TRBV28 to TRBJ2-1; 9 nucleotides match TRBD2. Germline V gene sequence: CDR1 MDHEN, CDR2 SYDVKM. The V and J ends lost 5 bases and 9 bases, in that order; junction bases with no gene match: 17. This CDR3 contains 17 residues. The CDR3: CASSTSAGTSRVGEQFF. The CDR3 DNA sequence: TGTGCCAGCAGTACCTCCGCCGGGACTAGCCGTGTGGGTGAGCAGTTCTTC. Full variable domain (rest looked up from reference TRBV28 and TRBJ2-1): DVKVTQSSRYLVKRTGEKVFLECVQDMDHENMFWYRQDPGLGLRLIYFSYDVKMKEKGDIPEGYSVSREKKERFSLILESASTNQTSMYLCASSTSAGTSRVGEQFFGPGTRLTVL.

The CDR3, as DNA: TGCAGCGTTTCCGACGGGGCCTACAATGAGCAGTTCTTC. Its translation: CSVSDGAYNEQFF. The chain recombines TRBV29-1 with TRBJ2-1; a possible D gene is TRBD2 (5 bases). The V gene's germline CDR1 is SQVTM and CDR2 ANQGSEA. The length of the CDR3 is 13 residues. Trimming stripped 5 bases from V and 2 bases from J, with 10 bases between.

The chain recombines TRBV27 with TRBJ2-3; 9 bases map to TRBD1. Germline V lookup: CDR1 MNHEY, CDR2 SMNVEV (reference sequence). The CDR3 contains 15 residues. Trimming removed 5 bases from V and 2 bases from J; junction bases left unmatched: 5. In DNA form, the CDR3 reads TGTGCCAGCAGTCCGGGACAGGGAATCACAGATACGCAGTATTTT. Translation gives CASSPGQGITDTQYF.

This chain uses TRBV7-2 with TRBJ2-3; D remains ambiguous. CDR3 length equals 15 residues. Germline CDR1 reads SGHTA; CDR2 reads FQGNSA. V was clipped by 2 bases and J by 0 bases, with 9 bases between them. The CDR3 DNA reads TGTGCCAGCAGCTTACAGTTGTCTAGCACAGATACGCAGTATTTT. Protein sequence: CASSLQLSSTDTQYF. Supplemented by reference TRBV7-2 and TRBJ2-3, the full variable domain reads GAGVSQSPSNKVTEKGKDVELRCDPISGHTALYWYRQSLGQGLEFLIYFQGNSAPDKSGLPSDRFSAERTGGSVSTLTIQRTQQEDSAVYLCASSLQLSSTDTQYFGPGTRLTVL.

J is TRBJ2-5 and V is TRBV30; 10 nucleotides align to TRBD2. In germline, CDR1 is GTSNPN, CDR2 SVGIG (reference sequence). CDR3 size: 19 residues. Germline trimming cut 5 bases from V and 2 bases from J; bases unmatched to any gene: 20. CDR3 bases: TGTGCCTGGGCCAGGGGGCGGCTAGCGGGGGCCCTGGAACAAGAGACCCAGTACTTC. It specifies CAWARGRLAGALEQETQYF.

The CDR3, as DNA: TGTGCCAGCAGCCAAGATAGCCCCCTTAAGAACACTGAAGCTTTCTTT. It translates to CASSQDSPLKNTEAFF. The chain couples TRBV4-2 to TRBJ1-1, with D uncertain. Germline CDR1 and CDR2: LGHNA and YNFKEQ. V shed 0 bases and J shed 1 base, with 12 bases lying between them. CDR3 length: 16 amino acids.

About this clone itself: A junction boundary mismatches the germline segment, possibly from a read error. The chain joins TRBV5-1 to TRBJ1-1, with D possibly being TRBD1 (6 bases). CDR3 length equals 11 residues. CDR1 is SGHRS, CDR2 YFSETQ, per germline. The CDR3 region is CASSSDGGRIF. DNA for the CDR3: TGCGCCAGCAGCTCGGACGGGGGGCGGATCTTT.

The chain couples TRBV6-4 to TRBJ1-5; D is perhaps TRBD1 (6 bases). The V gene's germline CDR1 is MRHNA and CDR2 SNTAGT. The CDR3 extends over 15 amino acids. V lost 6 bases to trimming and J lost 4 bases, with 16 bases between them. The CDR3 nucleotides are TGTGCCAGCAGCCCCGAGACAGGAGGAAATCAGCCCCAGCATTTT. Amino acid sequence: CASSPETGGNQPQHF.

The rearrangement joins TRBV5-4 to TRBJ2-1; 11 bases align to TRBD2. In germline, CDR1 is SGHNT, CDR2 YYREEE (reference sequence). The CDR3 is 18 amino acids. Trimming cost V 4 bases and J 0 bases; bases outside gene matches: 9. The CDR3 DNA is TGTGCCAGCAGCGAACTAGGACTAGCGGGTCTCTCCTACAATGAGCAGTTCTTC. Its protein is CASSELGLAGLSYNEQFF. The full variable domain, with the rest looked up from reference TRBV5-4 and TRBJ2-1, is ETGVTQSPTHLIKTRGQQVTLRCSSQSGHNTVSWYQQALGQGPQFIFQYYREEENGRGNFPPRFSGLQFPNYSSELNVNALELDDSALYLCASSELGLAGLSYNEQFFGPGTRLTVL.

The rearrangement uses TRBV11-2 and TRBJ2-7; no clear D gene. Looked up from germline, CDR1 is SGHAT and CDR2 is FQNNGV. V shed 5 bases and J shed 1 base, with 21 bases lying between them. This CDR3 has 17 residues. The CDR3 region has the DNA TGTGCCAGCAGCCCGGTGCTTTTCGCGGCAGATTCCTACGAGCAGTACTTC. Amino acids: CASSPVLFAADSYEQYF.

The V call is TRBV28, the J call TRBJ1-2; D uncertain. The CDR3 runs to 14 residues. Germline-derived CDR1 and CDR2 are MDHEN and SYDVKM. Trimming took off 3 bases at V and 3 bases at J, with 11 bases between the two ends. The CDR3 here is CASSLVRFDYGYTF. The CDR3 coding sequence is TGTGCCAGCAGTTTGGTCAGGTTCGACTATGGCTACACCTTC.

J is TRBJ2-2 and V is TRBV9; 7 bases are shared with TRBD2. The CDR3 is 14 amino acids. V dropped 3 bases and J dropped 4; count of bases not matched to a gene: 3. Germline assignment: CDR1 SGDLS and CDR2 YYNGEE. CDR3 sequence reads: CASSGTRGTGELFF. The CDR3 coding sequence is TGTGCCAGCAGCGGGACTAGAGGCACCGGGGAGCTGTTTTTT.